This T cell receptor (beta chain) emerged from a study of cytomegalovirus exposure and HLA in healthy donors. A multiplex PCR was run with 60 Vbeta primers and 13 Jbeta primers. This table comes from immunoSEQ multiplex PCR, and its TCRdb copy is limited to in-frame clones, with some not included. The sample holds about 200,000 clones; roughly 85% are singletons and the top ten take 2% to 2.5%. CDR3 length: 14 residues. V was shortened by 1 base and J by 4 bases, with 11 bases between the two germline ends. Germline assignment: CDR1 SGHRS and CDR2 YFSETQ. Source material: PBMCs. The sequence was collected from a woman between 50 and 59 years old in good health and CMV-seronegative. The chain has TRBV5-1 and TRBJ1-1; D gene ambiguous. The CDR3 nucleotides read TGCGCCAGCAGCTTGCTAGAGGTCGCCACTGAAGCTTTCTTT. It specifies CASSLLEVATEAFF.